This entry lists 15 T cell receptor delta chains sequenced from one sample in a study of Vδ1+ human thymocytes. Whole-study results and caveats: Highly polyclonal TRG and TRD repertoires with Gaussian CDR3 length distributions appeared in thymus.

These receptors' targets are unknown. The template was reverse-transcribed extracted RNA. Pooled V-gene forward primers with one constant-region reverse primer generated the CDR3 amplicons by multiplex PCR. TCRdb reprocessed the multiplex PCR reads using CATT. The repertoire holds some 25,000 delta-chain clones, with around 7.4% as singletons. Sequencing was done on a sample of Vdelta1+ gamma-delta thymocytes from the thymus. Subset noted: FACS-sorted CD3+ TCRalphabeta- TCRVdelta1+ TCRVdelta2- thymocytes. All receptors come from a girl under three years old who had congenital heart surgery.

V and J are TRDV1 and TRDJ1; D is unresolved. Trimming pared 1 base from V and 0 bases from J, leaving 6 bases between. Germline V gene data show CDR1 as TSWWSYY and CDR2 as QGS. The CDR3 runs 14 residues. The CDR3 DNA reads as TGTGCTCTTGGGGAACGGCAGTACACCGATAAACTCATCTTT. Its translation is CALGERQYTDKLIF.

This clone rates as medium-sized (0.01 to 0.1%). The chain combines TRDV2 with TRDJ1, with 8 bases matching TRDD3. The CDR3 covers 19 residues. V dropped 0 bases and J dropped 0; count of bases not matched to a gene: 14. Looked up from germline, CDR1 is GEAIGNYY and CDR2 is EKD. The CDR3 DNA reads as TGTGCCTGTGACACCGAGCCGGGGGATATTTCTCTATACACCGATAAACTCATCTTT. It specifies CACDTEPGDISLYTDKLIF.

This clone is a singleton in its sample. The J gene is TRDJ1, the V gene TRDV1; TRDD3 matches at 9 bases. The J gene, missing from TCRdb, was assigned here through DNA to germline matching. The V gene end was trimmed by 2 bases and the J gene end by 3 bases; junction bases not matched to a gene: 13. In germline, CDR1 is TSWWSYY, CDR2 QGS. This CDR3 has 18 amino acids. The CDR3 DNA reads TGTGCTCTTGGGGAAGGAATCCTTACAGGGGGATACTCCGATAAACTCATCTTT. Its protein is CALGEGILTGGYSDKLIF.

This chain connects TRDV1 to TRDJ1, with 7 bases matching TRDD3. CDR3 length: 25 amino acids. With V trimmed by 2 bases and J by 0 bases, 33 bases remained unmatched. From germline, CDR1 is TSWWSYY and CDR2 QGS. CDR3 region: CALGETPTWVLGTWDTPQYTDKLIF. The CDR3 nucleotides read TGTGCTCTTGGGGAAACCCCTACGTGGGTGTTGGGGACCTGGGATACTCCTCAATACACCGATAAACTCATCTTT.

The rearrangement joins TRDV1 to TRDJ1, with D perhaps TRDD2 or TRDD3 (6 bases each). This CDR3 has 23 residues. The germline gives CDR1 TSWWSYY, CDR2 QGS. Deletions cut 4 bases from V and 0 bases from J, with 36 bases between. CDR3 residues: CALGAPVLHQLGATIPYTDKLIF. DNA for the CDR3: TGTGCTCTTGGGGCCCCTGTCCTACATCAACTGGGAGCGACAATACCGTACACCGATAAACTCATCTTT.

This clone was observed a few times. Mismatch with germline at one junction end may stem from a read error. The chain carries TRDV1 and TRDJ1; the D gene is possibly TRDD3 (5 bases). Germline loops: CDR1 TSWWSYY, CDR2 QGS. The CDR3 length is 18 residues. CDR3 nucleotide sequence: TGTGCTCTTGGGGAAGAGAGTCGGCGGGGGCCTCGGAGAGATAAACCCATCTTT. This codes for CALGEESRRGPRRDKPIF.

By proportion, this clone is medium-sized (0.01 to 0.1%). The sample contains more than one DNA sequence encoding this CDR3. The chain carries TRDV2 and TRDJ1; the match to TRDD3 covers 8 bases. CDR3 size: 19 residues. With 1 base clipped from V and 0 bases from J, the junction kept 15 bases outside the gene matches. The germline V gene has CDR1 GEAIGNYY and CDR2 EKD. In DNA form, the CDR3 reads TGTGCCTGTGACACATTGTCGGGGATACAACAAGAGTACACCGATAAACTCATCTTT. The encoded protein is CACDTLSGIQQEYTDKLIF.

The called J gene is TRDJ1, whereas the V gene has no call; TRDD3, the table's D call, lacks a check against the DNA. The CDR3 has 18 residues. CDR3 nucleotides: TGTGCTCTTGGGGAACTACCTAGACTGGGGGAAAACACCGATAAACTCATCTTT. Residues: CALGELPRLGENTDKLIF.

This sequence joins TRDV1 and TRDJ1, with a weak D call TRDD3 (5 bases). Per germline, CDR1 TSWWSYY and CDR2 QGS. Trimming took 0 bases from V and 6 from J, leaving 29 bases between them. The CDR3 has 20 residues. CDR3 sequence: CALGELGGVWVPSPPHKLIF. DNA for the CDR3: TGTGCTCTTGGGGAACTAGGTGGGGTTTGGGTCCCTAGCCCACCCCATAAACTCATCTTT.

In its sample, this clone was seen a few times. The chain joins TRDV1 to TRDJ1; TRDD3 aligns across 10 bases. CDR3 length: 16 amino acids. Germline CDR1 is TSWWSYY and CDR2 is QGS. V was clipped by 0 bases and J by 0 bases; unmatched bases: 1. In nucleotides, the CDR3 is TGTGCTCTTGGGGAACTACTGGGGGATTACACCGATAAACTCATCTTT. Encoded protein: CALGELLGDYTDKLIF.

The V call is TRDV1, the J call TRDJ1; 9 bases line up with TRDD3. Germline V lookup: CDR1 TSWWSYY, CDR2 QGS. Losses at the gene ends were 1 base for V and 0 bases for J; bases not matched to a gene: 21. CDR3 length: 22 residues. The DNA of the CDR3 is TGTGCTCTTGGGGAACCGGACTTCCTAAATCGGCTGGGGGATTCGTACACCGATAAACTCATCTTT. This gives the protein CALGEPDFLNRLGDSYTDKLIF.

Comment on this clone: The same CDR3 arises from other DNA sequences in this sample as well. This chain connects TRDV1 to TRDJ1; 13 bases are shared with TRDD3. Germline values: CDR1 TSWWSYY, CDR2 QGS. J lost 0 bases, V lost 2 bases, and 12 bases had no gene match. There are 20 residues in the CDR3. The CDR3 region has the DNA TGTGCTCTTGGGGAATCCTGTGTACTGGGGGATACGACGTACACCGATAAACTCATCTTT. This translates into CALGESCVLGDTTYTDKLIF.

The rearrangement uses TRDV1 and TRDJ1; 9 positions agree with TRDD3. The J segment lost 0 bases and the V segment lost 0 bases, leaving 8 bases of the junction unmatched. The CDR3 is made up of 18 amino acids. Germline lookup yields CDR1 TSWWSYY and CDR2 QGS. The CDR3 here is CALGELYLLGDYTDKLIF. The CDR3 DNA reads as TGTGCTCTTGGGGAACTATACCTACTGGGGGACTACACCGATAAACTCATCTTT.

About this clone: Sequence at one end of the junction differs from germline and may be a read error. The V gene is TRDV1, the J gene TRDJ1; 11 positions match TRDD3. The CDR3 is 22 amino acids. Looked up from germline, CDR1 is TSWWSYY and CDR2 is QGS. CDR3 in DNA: TGTGCTCCTGGGGAACTTGGCTATGGTCCTATCTGGGGGATACAGGGTACCGATAAACTCATCTTT. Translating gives CAPGELGYGPIWGIQGTDKLIF.

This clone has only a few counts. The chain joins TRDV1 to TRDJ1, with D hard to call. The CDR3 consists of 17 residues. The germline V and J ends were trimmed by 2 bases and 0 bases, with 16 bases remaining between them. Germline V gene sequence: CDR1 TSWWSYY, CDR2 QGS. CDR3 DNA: TGTGCTCTTGGGGAAGCCTATAAGGGAATGTACACCGATAAACTCATCTTT. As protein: CALGEAYKGMYTDKLIF.